The rows below give T cell receptor beta chains drawn from one sample of a study of cytomegalovirus exposure and HLA in healthy donors. Repertoires were generated with immunoSEQ multiplex PCR, while TCRdb's copy carries only in-frame clones and drops some. The sample holds approximately 81,000 clones, about 74% seen once. Material for sequencing was PBMCs. All receptors derive from a woman aged 45 to 65 in good health and CMV-seropositive. Both conserved end residues are part of each CDR3. Each record gives: D gene, V gene, clone size, J gene, CDR3 protein, CDR3 DNA. The D gene is left open where the match is weak. Clone size is shown for a subset of rows, as once, few, many or a class of expanded clone.

>TRBD2|TRBV11-2|NA|TRBJ2-1
CASSPGLAGVEQFF
TGTGCCAGCAGCCCGGGACTAGCGGGAGTCGAGCAGTTCTTC
>NA|TRBV7-9|NA|TRBJ2-7
CASSPRSARNGEQYF
TGTGCCAGCAGCCCCCGGTCTGCCAGGAACGGCGAGCAGTACTTC
>NA|TRBV6-1|NA|TRBJ2-2
CASSAKTGPGELFF
TGTGCCAGCAGTGCTAAGACAGGACCCGGGGAGCTGTTTTTT
>NA|TRBV5-4|NA|TRBJ2-2
CASSRSTGELFF
TGTGCCAGCAGCCGGAGCACCGGGGAGCTGTTTTTT
>NA|TRBV27|few|TRBJ1-2
CASSFGGSGGYTF
TGTGCCAGCAGTTTTGGCGGATCTGGAGGCTACACCTTC
>NA|TRBV2|NA|TRBJ2-2
CASSEGTSGTGELFF
TGTGCCAGCAGTGAAGGGACCTCGGGGACCGGGGAGCTGTTTTTT
>TRBD2|TRBV7-9|NA|TRBJ2-3
CASSRTSGRTDTQYF
TGTGCCAGCAGCCGGACTAGCGGGAGAACAGATACGCAGTATTTT
>NA|TRBV7-8|NA|TRBJ1-3
CASTQFSGNTIYF
TGTGCCAGCACTCAGTTCTCTGGAAACACCATATATTTT
>TRBD1|TRBV7-9|NA|TRBJ1-2
CASSRGQGARSYTF
TGTGCCAGCAGCCGCGGACAGGGGGCGCGTAGCTACACCTTC
>TRBD1|TRBV7-2|few|TRBJ1-1
CASSRVSGTGGSEAFF
TGTGCCAGCAGCCGGGTCTCGGGGACAGGGGGCTCTGAAGCTTTCTTT
>NA|TRBV15|NA|TRBJ2-1
CATSEDRNNEQFF
TGTGCCACCAGCGAGGACAGAAACAATGAGCAGTTCTTC
>NA|TRBV7-8|NA|TRBJ1-1
CASSSPGPFSITEAFF
TGTGCCAGCAGCTCCCCTGGCCCCTTTTCCATCACTGAAGCTTTCTTT
>NA|TRBV5-4|NA|TRBJ2-1
CASSLGGPTYNEQFF
TGTGCCAGCAGCTTAGGAGGACCAACCTACAATGAGCAGTTCTTC
>TRBD1|TRBV18|NA|TRBJ1-1
CASTQDRVGTEAFF
TGTGCCAGCACCCAAGACAGGGTTGGCACTGAAGCTTTCTTT
>TRBD1|TRBV7-7|once|TRBJ1-1
CASSLDRVRSNTEAFF
TGTGCTAGCAGCTTGGACAGGGTTAGGTCGAACACTGAAGCTTTCTTT
>TRBD1|TRBV4-1|NA|TRBJ2-7
CASSLVGTGHYEQYF
TGCGCCAGCAGCCTGGTTGGGACAGGGCACTACGAGCAGTACTTC
>NA|TRBV29-1|NA|TRBJ2-7
CSVGQGAAYEQYF
TGCAGCGTCGGACAAGGGGCCGCCTACGAGCAGTACTTC
>TRBD1|TRBV7-2|few|TRBJ1-4
CASSPATGGRKKLFF
TGTGCCAGCAGCCCGGCGACAGGGGGCCGGAAGAAACTGTTTTTT
>NA|TRBV6-6|once|TRBJ2-7
CASARADQGSEQYF
TGTGCCAGTGCCCGGGCTGACCAGGGGTCCGAGCAGTACTTC
>TRBD2|TRBV30|NA|TRBJ2-5
CAWSLAGGTGIQETQYF
TGTGCCTGGAGCTTAGCGGGAGGAACGGGTATTCAAGAGACCCAGTACTTC
>TRBD1|TRBV4-1|NA|TRBJ2-1
CASSQDPGQGAYEQFF
TGCGCCAGCAGCCAGGACCCGGGACAGGGGGCATATGAGCAGTTCTTC
>NA|TRBV5-1|NA|TRBJ1-4
CASSSSGGLNEKLFF
TGCGCCAGCAGCTCAAGCGGGGGATTAAATGAAAAACTGTTTTTT
>NA|TRBV5-6|NA|TRBJ1-1
CASSLAGLGGPEAFF
TGTGCCAGCAGCTTGGCTGGGTTGGGGGGGCCTGAAGCTTTCTTT
>NA|TRBV18|NA|TRBJ2-5
CASSSLLETQYF
TGTGCCAGCTCATCTCTGTTAGAGACCCAGTACTTC
>TRBD2|TRBV4-2|NA|TRBJ2-1
CASSQDVTSGYNEQFF
TGTGCCAGCAGCCAAGATGTGACTAGCGGCTACAATGAGCAGTTCTTC
>NA|TRBV6-1|NA|TRBJ1-5
CASRTSVTQHF
TGTGCCAGCAGGACATCGGTGACCCAGCATTTT
>NA|TRBV5-1|once|TRBJ1-2
CASGTPEGYGYTF
TGCGCCAGCGGAACCCCAGAGGGCTATGGCTACACCTTC
>NA|TRBV6-6|NA|TRBJ1-5
CASRTPGENQPQHF
TGTGCCAGCAGAACACCGGGGGAAAATCAGCCCCAGCATTTT
>TRBD1|TRBV28|once|TRBJ1-1
CASSPTGGNTEAFF
TGTGCCAGCAGTCCGACAGGGGGCAACACTGAAGCTTTCTTT
>TRBD1|TRBV6-6|NA|TRBJ2-7
CASRTGQNNYEQYF
TGTGCCAGCAGAACGGGACAGAACAACTACGAGCAGTACTTC
>TRBD2|TRBV29-1|NA|TRBJ2-5
CSVVVAGKETQYF
TGCAGCGTTGTGGTAGCGGGAAAAGAGACCCAGTACTTC
>TRBD1|TRBV9|NA|TRBJ1-1
CASSVPGGTEAFF
TGTGCCAGCAGCGTCCCAGGGGGGACTGAAGCTTTCTTT
>TRBD2|TRBV9|NA|TRBJ2-3
CASSVGLAGHEDTQYF
TGTGCCAGCAGCGTCGGACTAGCGGGACATGAAGATACGCAGTATTTT
>TRBD2|TRBV5-4|NA|TRBJ2-7
CASSPPPGAGEQYF
TGTGCCAGCAGCCCCCCTCCGGGAGCGGGGGAGCAGTACTTC
>NA|TRBV11-2|few|TRBJ1-1
CASSLDRGTEAFF
TGTGCCAGCAGCTTAGATCGGGGCACTGAAGCTTTCTTT
>NA|TRBV5-1|once|TRBJ2-7
CASSLVRGGPYEQYF
TGCGCCAGCAGCTTGGTTAGGGGGGGCCCCTACGAGCAGTACTTC
>NA|TRBV29-1|NA|TRBJ1-1
CSVIREVMAFF
TGCAGCGTAATCAGGGAAGTGATGGCTTTCTTT
>TRBD2|TRBV4-1|NA|TRBJ2-7
CASSQDGSGREDEQYF
TGCGCCAGCAGCCAAGATGGGAGCGGGAGGGAGGACGAGCAGTACTTC
>NA|TRBV5-1|NA|TRBJ2-1
CASSLGGSSYNEQFF
TGCGCCAGCAGCTTGGGTGGGAGCTCCTACAATGAGCAGTTCTTC
>TRBD1|TRBV5-5|few|TRBJ1-4
CASSRDRGRANEKLFF
TGTGCCAGCAGTCGGGACAGGGGGCGCGCTAATGAAAAACTGTTTTTT
>NA|TRBV11-2|once|TRBJ1-2
CASSSRTSAANYGYTF
TGTGCCAGCAGCTCGAGGACATCCGCGGCTAACTATGGCTACACCTTC
>NA|TRBV4-1|NA|TRBJ1-1
CASSQDRGGWRTEAFF
TGCGCCAGCAGCCAAGACCGGGGAGGGTGGAGAACTGAAGCTTTCTTT
>TRBD1|TRBV6-1|NA|TRBJ2-3
CASSPGGMGTDTQYF
TGTGCCAGCAGTCCAGGGGGCATGGGCACAGATACGCAGTATTTT
>TRBD2|TRBV10-3|few|TRBJ2-3
CAISRLGLAGSRDTQYF
TGTGCCATCAGTCGCCTGGGGCTAGCGGGATCGAGGGATACGCAGTATTTT
>TRBD1|TRBV9|NA|TRBJ1-5
CASSAGQGANQPQHF
TGTGCCAGCAGCGCGGGACAGGGGGCGAATCAGCCCCAGCATTTT
>TRBD1|TRBV30|NA|TRBJ1-1
CAWSPDRGNTEAFF
TGTGCCTGGAGCCCGGACAGGGGGAACACTGAAGCTTTCTTT